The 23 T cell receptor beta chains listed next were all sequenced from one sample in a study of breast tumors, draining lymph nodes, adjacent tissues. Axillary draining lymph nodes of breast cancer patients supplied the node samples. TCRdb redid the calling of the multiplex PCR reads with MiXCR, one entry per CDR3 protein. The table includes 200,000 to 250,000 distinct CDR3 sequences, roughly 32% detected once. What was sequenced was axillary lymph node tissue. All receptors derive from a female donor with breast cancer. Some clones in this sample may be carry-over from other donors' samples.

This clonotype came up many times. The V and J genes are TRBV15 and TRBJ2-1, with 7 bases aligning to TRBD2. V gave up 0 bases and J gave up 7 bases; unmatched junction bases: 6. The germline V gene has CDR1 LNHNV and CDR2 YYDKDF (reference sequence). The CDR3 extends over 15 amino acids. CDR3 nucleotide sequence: TGTGCCACCAGCAGAGATCGGGGCGGGAGAAATGAGCAGTTCTTC. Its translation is CATSRDRGGRNEQFF.

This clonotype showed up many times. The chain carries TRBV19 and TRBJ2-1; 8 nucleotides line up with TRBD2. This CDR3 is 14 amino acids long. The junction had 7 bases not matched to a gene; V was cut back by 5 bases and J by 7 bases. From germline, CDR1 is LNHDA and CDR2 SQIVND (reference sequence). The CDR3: CASSPGLAGNEQFF. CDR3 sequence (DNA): TGTGCCAGTAGTCCCGGACTAGCCGGGAATGAGCAGTTCTTC.

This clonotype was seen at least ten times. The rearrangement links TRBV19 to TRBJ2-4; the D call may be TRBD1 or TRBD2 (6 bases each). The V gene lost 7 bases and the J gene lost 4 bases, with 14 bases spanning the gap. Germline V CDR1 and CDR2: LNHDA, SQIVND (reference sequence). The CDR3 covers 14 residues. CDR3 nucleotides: TGTGCCAGTAACGGCGGGACACTGAAAAACATTCAGTACTTC. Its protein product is CASNGGTLKNIQYF.

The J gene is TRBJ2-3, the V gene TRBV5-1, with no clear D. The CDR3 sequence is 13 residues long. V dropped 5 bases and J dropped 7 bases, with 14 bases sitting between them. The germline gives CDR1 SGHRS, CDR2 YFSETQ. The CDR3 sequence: CASSGGPGYTQYF. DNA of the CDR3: TGCGCCAGCAGTGGCGGACCAGGTTATACGCAGTATTTT. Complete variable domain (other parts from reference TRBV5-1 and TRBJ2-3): KAGVTQTPRYLIKTRGQQVTLSCSPISGHRSVSWYQQTPGQGLQFLFEYFSETQRNKGNFPGRFSGRQFSNSRSEMNVSTLELGDSALYLCASSGGPGYTQYFGPGTRLTVL.

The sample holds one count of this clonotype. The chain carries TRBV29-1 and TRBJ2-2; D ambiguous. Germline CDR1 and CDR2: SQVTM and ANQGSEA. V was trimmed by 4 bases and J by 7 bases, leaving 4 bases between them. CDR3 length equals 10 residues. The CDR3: CSVASGELFF. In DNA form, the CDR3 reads TGCAGCGTTGCTAGCGGGGAGCTGTTTTTT.

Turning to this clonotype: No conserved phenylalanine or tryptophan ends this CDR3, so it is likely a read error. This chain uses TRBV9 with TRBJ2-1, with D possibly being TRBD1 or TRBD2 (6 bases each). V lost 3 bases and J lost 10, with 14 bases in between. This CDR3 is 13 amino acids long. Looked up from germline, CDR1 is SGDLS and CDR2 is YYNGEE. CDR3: CASSAHRAGEQFL. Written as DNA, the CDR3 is TGTGCCAGCAGCGCCCACAGGGCGGGAGAGCAGTTCTTA.

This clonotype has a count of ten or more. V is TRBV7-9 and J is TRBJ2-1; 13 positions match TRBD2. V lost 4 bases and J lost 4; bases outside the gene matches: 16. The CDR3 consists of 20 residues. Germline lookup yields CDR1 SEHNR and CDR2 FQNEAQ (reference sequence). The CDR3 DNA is TGTGCCAGCAGCTCATGGGGACTAGCGGGATCCTCGGAAGCGTACAATGAGCAGTTCTTC. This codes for CASSSWGLAGSSEAYNEQFF.

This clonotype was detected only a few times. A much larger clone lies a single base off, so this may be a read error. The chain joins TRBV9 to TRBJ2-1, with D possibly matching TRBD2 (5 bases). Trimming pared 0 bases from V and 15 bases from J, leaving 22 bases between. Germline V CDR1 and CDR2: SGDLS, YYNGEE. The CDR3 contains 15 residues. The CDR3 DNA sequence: TGTGCCAGCAGCGTAGACGGCAGGCCTGCGGGTAGGCCGTTCTTC. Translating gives CASSVDGRPAGRPFF.

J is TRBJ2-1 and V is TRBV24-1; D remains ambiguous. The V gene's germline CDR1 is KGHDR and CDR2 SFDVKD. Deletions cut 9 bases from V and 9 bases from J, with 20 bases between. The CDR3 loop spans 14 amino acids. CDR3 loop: CATRQAGVNTEQFF. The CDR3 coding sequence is TGTGCCACCCGCCAGGCTGGGGTCAACACTGAGCAGTTCTTC.

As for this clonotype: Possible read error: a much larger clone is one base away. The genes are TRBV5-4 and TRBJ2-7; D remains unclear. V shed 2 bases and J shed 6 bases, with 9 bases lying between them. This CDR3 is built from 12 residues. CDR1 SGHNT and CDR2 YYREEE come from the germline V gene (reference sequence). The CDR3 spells CASSFGRSEQYF. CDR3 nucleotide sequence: TGTGCCAGCAGCTTTGGGCGGTCCGAGCAGTACTTC.

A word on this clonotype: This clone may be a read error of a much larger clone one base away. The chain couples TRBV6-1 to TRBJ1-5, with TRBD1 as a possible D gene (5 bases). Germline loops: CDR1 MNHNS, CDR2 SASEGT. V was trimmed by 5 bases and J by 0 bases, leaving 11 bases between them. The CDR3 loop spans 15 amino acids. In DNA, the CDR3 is TGTGCCAGCAGTCGACAGCTAGATAGCAATCAGCCCCAGCATTTT. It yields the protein CASSRQLDSNQPQHF.

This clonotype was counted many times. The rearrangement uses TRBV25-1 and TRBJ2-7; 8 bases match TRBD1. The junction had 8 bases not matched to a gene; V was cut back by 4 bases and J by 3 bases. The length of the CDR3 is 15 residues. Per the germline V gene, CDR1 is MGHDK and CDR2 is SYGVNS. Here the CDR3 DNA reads TGTGCCAGCAGTGGGGGCAGGGGGCGCATCTACGAGCAGTACTTC. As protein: CASSGGRGRIYEQYF.

CDR3 protein: CASSTPGGLGNTIYF. The CDR3, as DNA: TGTGCCAGTAGTACACCCGGAGGACTAGGGAACACCATATATTTT. V gene TRBV19 combines with J gene TRBJ1-3; no clear D gene. The CDR3 loop spans 15 amino acids. The V end was cut by 4 bases, the J end by 7 bases, with 17 bases between. In germline, CDR1 is LNHDA, CDR2 SQIVND (reference sequence). Full variable domain (rest looked up from reference TRBV19 and TRBJ1-3): DGGITQSPKYLFRKEGQNVTLSCEQNLNHDAMYWYRQDPGQGLRLIYYSQIVNDFQKGDIAEGYSVSREKKESFPLTVTSAQKNPTAFYLCASSTPGGLGNTIYFGEGSWLTVV.

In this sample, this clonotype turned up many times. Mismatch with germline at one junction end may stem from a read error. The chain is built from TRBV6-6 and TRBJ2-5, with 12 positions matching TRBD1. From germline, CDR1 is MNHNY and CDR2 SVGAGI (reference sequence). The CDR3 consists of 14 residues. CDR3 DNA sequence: TGTGCCAGCAGTTGGGACAGGGGGCGAGAGGCCCAGTACTTC. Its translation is CASSWDRGREAQYF.

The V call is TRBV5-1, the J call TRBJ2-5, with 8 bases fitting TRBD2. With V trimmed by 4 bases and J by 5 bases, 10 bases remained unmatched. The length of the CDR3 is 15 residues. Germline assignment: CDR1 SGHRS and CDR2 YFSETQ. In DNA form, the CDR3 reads TGCGCCAGCAGCAGTAGCGGGAATACAAACGAGACCCAGTACTTC. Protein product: CASSSSGNTNETQYF.

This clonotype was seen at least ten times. Here the CDR3 DNA reads TGTGCCAGCAGTTTACTCCGGCCTACCGCTAACTATGGCTACACCTTC. Residues: CASSLLRPTANYGYTF. The chain carries TRBV28 and TRBJ1-2; D unclear. The germline V gene has CDR1 MDHEN and CDR2 SYDVKM. This CDR3 spans 16 amino acids. Trimming took off 2 bases at V and 0 bases at J, with 13 bases between the two ends.

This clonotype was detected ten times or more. In nucleotides, the CDR3 is TGTGCCAGTAGCAAAGGGACACGGCAAAAAGAGACCCAGTACTTC. This sequence encodes CASSKGTRQKETQYF. The chain carries TRBV19 and TRBJ2-5; D may be TRBD1 (6 bases). Per the germline V gene, CDR1 is LNHDA and CDR2 is SQIVND (reference sequence). Trimming left V 6 bases short and J 3 bases short, with 17 bases between. The CDR3 loop spans 15 amino acids.

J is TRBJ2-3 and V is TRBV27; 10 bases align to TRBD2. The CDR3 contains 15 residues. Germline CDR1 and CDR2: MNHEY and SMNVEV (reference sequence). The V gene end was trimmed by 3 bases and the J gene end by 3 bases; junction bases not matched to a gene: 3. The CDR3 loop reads CASSFASGRTDTQYF. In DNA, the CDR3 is TGTGCCAGCAGTTTCGCTAGCGGGAGAACAGATACGCAGTATTTT.

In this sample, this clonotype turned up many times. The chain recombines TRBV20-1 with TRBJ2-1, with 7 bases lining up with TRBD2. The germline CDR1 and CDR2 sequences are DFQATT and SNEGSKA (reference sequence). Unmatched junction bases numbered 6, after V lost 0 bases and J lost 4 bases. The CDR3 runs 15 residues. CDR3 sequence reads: CSAREGGRVYNEQFF. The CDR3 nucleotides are TGCAGTGCTAGAGAAGGCGGGAGAGTATACAATGAGCAGTTCTTC.

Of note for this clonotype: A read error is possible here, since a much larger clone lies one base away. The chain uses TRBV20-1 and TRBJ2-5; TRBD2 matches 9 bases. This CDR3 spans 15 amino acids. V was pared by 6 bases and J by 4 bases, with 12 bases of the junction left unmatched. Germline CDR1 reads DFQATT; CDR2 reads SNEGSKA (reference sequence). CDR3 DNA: TGCAGTGCAGATTCCCGCGGGAGGGCCGCAGAGACCCAGTACTTC. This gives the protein CSADSRGRAAETQYF.

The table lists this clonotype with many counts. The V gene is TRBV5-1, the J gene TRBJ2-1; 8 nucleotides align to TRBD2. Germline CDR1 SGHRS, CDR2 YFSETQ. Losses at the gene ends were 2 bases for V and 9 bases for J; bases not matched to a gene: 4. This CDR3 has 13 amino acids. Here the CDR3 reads CASSLSGGGEQFF. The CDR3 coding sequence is TGCGCCAGCAGCTTAAGCGGGGGTGGTGAGCAGTTCTTC. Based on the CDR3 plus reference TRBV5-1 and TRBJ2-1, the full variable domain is KAGVTQTPRYLIKTRGQQVTLSCSPISGHRSVSWYQQTPGQGLQFLFEYFSETQRNKGNFPGRFSGRQFSNSRSEMNVSTLELGDSALYLCASSLSGGGEQFFGPGTRLTVL.

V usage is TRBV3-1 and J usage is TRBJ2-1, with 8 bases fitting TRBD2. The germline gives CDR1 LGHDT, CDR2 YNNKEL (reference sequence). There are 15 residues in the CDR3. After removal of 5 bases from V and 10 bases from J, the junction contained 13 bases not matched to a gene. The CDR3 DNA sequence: TGTGCCAGCAGCTTCGGACTAACGGGAGGGCCGGAGCAGTTCTTC. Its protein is CASSFGLTGGPEQFF.

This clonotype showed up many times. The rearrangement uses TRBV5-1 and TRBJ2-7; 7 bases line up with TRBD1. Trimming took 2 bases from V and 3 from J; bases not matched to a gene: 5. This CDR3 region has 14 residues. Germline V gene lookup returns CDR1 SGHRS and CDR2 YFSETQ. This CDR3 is CASSLRAGGYEQYF. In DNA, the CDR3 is TGCGCCAGCAGCTTAAGGGCAGGGGGCTACGAGCAGTACTTC.